The 27 T cell receptor beta chains below come from one sample, sequenced in a study of CDR3 diversity in severe acne. MiXCR, run by TCRdb on the PCR reads, gives a single entry per CDR3 protein. The sample has fewer than 90,000 distinct CDR3 sequences, approximately 51% seen once. The sequenced sample was blood. Receptors were obtained from a male donor in good health, without acne.

V gene TRBV19 combines with J gene TRBJ2-7; 10 bases are shared with TRBD2. CDR3 size: 16 residues. The V gene end was trimmed by 2 bases and the J gene end by 4 bases; junction bases not matched to a gene: 8. Germline values: CDR1 LNHDA, CDR2 SQIVND (reference sequence). In DNA form, the CDR3 reads TGTGCCAGTAGTATATCCCTAGCGGGAGAGGTGTACGAGCAGTACTTC. Translated, it gives CASSISLAGEVYEQYF.

The chain carries TRBV24-1 and TRBJ2-5; D may be TRBD1 or TRBD2 (5 bases each). The germline gives CDR1 KGHDR, CDR2 SFDVKD. The ends were cut back, 6 bases at V and 13 bases at J, with 17 bases in the middle. The CDR3 extends over 12 amino acids. CDR3 region: CATSLEGRARYF. The CDR3 coding sequence is TGTGCCACCAGTCTAGAGGGGCGGGCCCGGTACTTC.

This clonotype was seen at least ten times. J is TRBJ1-5 and V is TRBV7-8; a weak D match, TRBD1 (6 bases). The length of the CDR3 is 16 residues. The ends were cut back, 0 bases at V and 7 bases at J, with 16 bases in the middle. CDR1 and CDR2 (germline): SGHVS, FQNEAQ. The CDR3 region is CASSLARGSGGQPQHF. CDR3 in DNA: TGTGCCAGCAGCTTAGCAAGGGGCTCGGGGGGCCAGCCCCAGCATTTT.

The chain joins TRBV7-9 to TRBJ1-1, with D possibly TRBD1 on 5 matching bases. The germline V gene has CDR1 SEHNR and CDR2 FQNEAQ (reference sequence). With 2 bases removed from V and 4 bases from J, the gap between germline ends came to 11 bases. CDR3 size: 14 residues. CDR3 sequence (DNA): TGTGCCAGCAGCTTATCAGGGAGTGGCACTGAAGCTTTCTTT. This gives the protein CASSLSGSGTEAFF.

This clonotype was observed many times. The V call is TRBV25-1, the J call TRBJ1-5; unclear D gene. This CDR3 spans 16 amino acids. Germline assignment: CDR1 MGHDK and CDR2 SYGVNS. V lost 1 base and J lost 4, with 14 bases in between. CDR3 sequence: CASSESEGGANQPQHF. The CDR3, as DNA: TGTGCCAGCAGTGAATCTGAGGGAGGCGCAAATCAGCCCCAGCATTTT. The full variable domain, its missing parts supplied by reference TRBV25-1 and TRBJ1-5, is EADIYQTPRYLVIGTGKKITLECSQTMGHDKMYWYQQDPGMELHLIHYSYGVNSTEKGDLSSESTVSRIRTEHFPLTLESARPSHTSQYLCASSESEGGANQPQHFGDGTRLSIL.

With regard to this clonotype: One junction end disagrees with the germline gene, perhaps due to a read error. The genes are TRBV10-3 and TRBJ2-7; D is unclear. The CDR3 contains 12 residues. The germline V gene encodes CDR1 ENHRY and CDR2 SYGVKD. The CDR3 spells CASSRILYEQYF. CDR3 nucleotide sequence: TGTGCCAGCAGTCGTATCCTTTACGAGCAGTACTTC.

V gene TRBV10-1 combines with J gene TRBJ2-3; 9 bases agree with TRBD2. Unmatched junction bases numbered 6, after V lost 0 bases and J lost 2 bases. CDR1 is WNHNN and CDR2 is SYGVQD in the germline V gene (reference sequence). There are 17 residues in the CDR3. Here the CDR3 reads CASSESQAGGFTDTQYF. The CDR3 DNA reads as TGCGCCAGCAGTGAGTCCCAGGCGGGAGGGTTCACAGATACGCAGTATTTT.

On this clonotype itself: This CDR3 is missing its conserved last phenylalanine or tryptophan, likely due to a read error. CDR3 nucleotide sequence: TGTGCCACCAGTCAGGTCGGGGAGCTGTTTCTT. This encodes CATSQVGELFL. The V and J genes are TRBV24-1 and TRBJ2-2; no definite D call. Germline CDR1 reads KGHDR; CDR2 reads SFDVKD. The V end was cut by 6 bases, the J end by 7 bases, with 5 bases between. The CDR3 consists of 11 residues.

The V and J genes are TRBV4-2 and TRBJ2-2; a possible D gene is TRBD1 (6 bases). V was cut by 2 bases and J by 4 bases, with 14 bases left in between. Per germline, CDR1 LGHNA and CDR2 YNFKEQ. The CDR3 is made up of 16 amino acids. The CDR3 protein is CASSQPGQSSTGELFF. The CDR3 nucleotides are TGTGCCAGCAGCCAACCCGGACAGAGCTCCACCGGGGAGCTGTTTTTT.

The chain has TRBV12-3 or TRBV12-4 and TRBJ2-2; 7 bases fit TRBD1. J was trimmed by 4 bases and V by 1 base; bases with no gene match: 3. The CDR3 runs 15 residues. CDR3: CASSLGQGVTGELFF. In DNA, the CDR3 is TGTGCCAGCAGTTTAGGGCAGGGGGTCACCGGGGAGCTGTTTTTT.

In the case of this clonotype: Sequence at one end of the junction differs from germline and may be a read error. The V gene is TRBV6-1, the J gene TRBJ1-2; D unresolved. CDR1 and CDR2 (germline): MNHNS, SASEGT. The CDR3 has 13 residues. The CDR3 nucleotides read TGCGCCAGCAGCCCGGACGGAGACTATGGCTACACCTTC. Protein: CASSPDGDYGYTF.

This chain connects TRBV20-1 to TRBJ1-4; D not certain. The CDR3 is made up of 13 amino acids. Germline V gives CDR1 DFQATT, CDR2 SNEGSKA (reference sequence). Trimming cost V 6 bases and J 5 bases, with 13 bases left between them. The DNA of the CDR3 is TGCAGTGCGACCAGAGCCTACAATGAAAAACTGTTTTTT. This encodes CSATRAYNEKLFF.

The chain joins TRBV19 to TRBJ2-5; 7 bases match TRBD2. This CDR3 region has 13 residues. Germline CDR1 and CDR2: LNHDA and SQIVND (reference sequence). Trimming took 4 bases from V and 5 from J; bases not matched to a gene: 4. Written as DNA, the CDR3 is TGTGCCAGTAGTACGGGACTATCGGAGACCCAGTACTTC. This translates into CASSTGLSETQYF. The full variable domain, rest sourced from reference TRBV19 and TRBJ2-5, is DGGITQSPKYLFRKEGQNVTLSCEQNLNHDAMYWYRQDPGQGLRLIYYSQIVNDFQKGDIAEGYSVSREKKESFPLTVTSAQKNPTAFYLCASSTGLSETQYFGPGTRLLVL.

This clonotype was detected many times. The V gene is TRBV7-6, the J gene TRBJ2-5; D gene unclear. The CDR3 spans 15 residues. Germline CDR1 reads SGHVS; CDR2 reads FNYEAQ. V was clipped by 3 bases and J by 1 base, with 12 bases between them. CDR3 sequence reads: CASSLEMGLQETQYF. The CDR3 coding sequence is TGTGCCAGCAGCTTGGAAATGGGCCTCCAAGAGACCCAGTACTTC.

The genes are TRBV13 and TRBJ2-2; the D gene is possibly TRBD2 (6 bases). From germline, CDR1 is PRHDT and CDR2 FYEKMQ (reference sequence). CDR3 length: 15 amino acids. The ends were cut back, 6 bases at V and 4 bases at J, with 15 bases in the middle. The CDR3 nucleotides read TGTGCCAGCAGACAGAGGAGGGGCGGCACCGGGGAGCTGTTTTTT. Translation: CASRQRRGGTGELFF.

This clonotype occurred once. V is TRBV24-1 and J is TRBJ2-7, with TRBD1 matching 8 bases. Germline V gene sequence: CDR1 KGHDR, CDR2 SFDVKD. The V segment lost 4 bases and the J segment 1 base; nucleotides outside the gene matches: 8. This CDR3 has 16 amino acids. CDR3 nucleotide sequence: TGTGCCACCAGTGACCGCCCGACAGGGGAATCCTACGAGCAGTACTTC. It is translated as CATSDRPTGESYEQYF.

The chain uses TRBV7-8 and TRBJ1-2; D gene unclear. With 5 bases removed from V and 3 bases from J, the gap between germline ends came to 10 bases. Germline V gene data show CDR1 as SGHVS and CDR2 as FQNEAQ. This CDR3 has 13 amino acids. CDR3 region: CASSPMKDYGYTF. The DNA for the CDR3 is TGTGCCAGCAGCCCAATGAAGGACTATGGCTACACCTTC. The complete variable domain, with remaining parts taken from reference TRBV7-8 and TRBJ1-2, reads GAGVSQSPRYKVAKRGQDVALRCDPISGHVSLFWYQQALGQGPEFLTYFQNEAQLDKSGLPSDRFFAERPEGSVSTLKIQRTQQEDSAVYLCASSPMKDYGYTFGSGTRLTVV.

This clonotype was seen repeatedly, ten times or more. V and J are TRBV14 and TRBJ1-1; the D is unclear. This CDR3 has 14 residues. The germline V and J ends were trimmed by 2 bases and 4 bases, with 11 bases remaining between them. Looked up from germline, CDR1 is SGHDN and CDR2 is FVKESK. For the CDR3, the DNA is TGTGCCAGCAGCCAACAAACCCGGGGCACTGAAGCTTTCTTT. It is translated as CASSQQTRGTEAFF. The complete variable domain, with remaining parts taken from reference TRBV14 and TRBJ1-1, reads EAGVTQFPSHSVIEKGQTVTLRCDPISGHDNLYWYRRVMGKEIKFLLHFVKESKQDESGMPNNRFLAERTGGTYSTLKVQPAELEDSGVYFCASSQQTRGTEAFFGQGTRLTVV.

This clonotype was counted many times. The chain uses TRBV20-1 and TRBJ1-1; TRBD1 is a possible D gene (5 bases). CDR3 size: 14 residues. The V gene lost 3 bases and the J gene lost 7 bases, with 18 bases spanning the gap. The V gene's germline CDR1 is DFQATT and CDR2 SNEGSKA (reference sequence). CDR3 DNA: TGCAGTGCTAGCCACCATATGGGGGAAATTGAAGCTTTCTTT. It is translated as CSASHHMGEIEAFF.

V gene TRBV7-8 combines with J gene TRBJ1-2; D is unresolved. Trimming shortened V by 1 base and J by 10 bases, and 13 bases separated the two germline ends. Germline V gene lookup returns CDR1 SGHVS and CDR2 FQNEAQ. This CDR3 comprises 13 residues. Here the CDR3 reads CASSLGQVGYYTF. The CDR3 coding sequence is TGTGCCAGCAGCTTAGGCCAGGTCGGATACTACACCTTC.

V usage is TRBV6-1 and J usage is TRBJ2-2, with TRBD2 matching over 7 bases. Germline CDR1 is MNHNS and CDR2 is SASEGT. The CDR3 runs 14 residues. V was pared by 5 bases and J by 4 bases, with 4 bases of the junction left unmatched. The CDR3 region is CASSLLAATGELFF. The DNA of the CDR3 is TGTGCCAGCAGTCTCCTAGCGGCCACCGGGGAGCTGTTTTTT.

This clonotype was counted between two and nine times. Relative to the germline gene, one junction end is altered; a read error may explain this. The chain has TRBV12-3 or TRBV12-4 and TRBJ2-5, with 11 bases identical to TRBD2. This CDR3 contains 15 residues. CDR3 sequence: CASSLGGTSGETQYF. In DNA form, the CDR3 reads TGTGCCAGCAGCTTAGGAGGGACTAGCGGAGAGACCCAGTACTTC.

The chain employs TRBV2 and TRBJ1-6; 10 positions agree with TRBD1. The length of the CDR3 is 13 residues. Germline trimming cut 6 bases from V and 8 bases from J; bases unmatched to any gene: 1. The germline V gene has CDR1 SNHLY and CDR2 FYNNEI. CDR3 amino acids: CASRGTGDSPLHF. For the CDR3, the DNA is TGTGCCAGCAGGGGGACAGGGGATTCACCCCTCCACTTT.

This chain connects TRBV24-1 to TRBJ2-7; D uncertain. The CDR3 spans 13 residues. Between the trimmed V and J ends, which lost 8 bases and 7 bases, there was a span of 17 bases. Germline V lookup: CDR1 KGHDR, CDR2 SFDVKD. CDR3 in amino acids: CATKKKPYEEQYF. CDR3 nucleotides: TGTGCCACCAAAAAAAAACCCTACGAGGAGCAGTACTTC.

The chain is built from TRBV7-8 and TRBJ2-7, with 7 bases identical to TRBD1. V trimming: 5 bases; J trimming: 3 bases; junction bases outside the gene matches: 10. Germline V CDR1 and CDR2: SGHVS, FQNEAQ. The CDR3 length is 15 residues. CDR3 in amino acids: CASSLGTVGGYEQYF. CDR3 DNA sequence: TGTGCCAGCAGCCTGGGGACAGTCGGCGGCTACGAGCAGTACTTC.

The J gene is TRBJ2-2, the V gene TRBV7-9, with D unresolved. V gave up 5 bases and J gave up 7 bases, with 14 bases separating them. The CDR3 spans 14 residues. The germline gives CDR1 SEHNR, CDR2 FQNEAQ (reference sequence). CDR3 coding DNA: TGTGCCAGCAGCCTCGGGCTAGTAAGCGGGGAGCTGTTTTTT. This codes for CASSLGLVSGELFF.

The sample holds many counts of this clonotype. V and J are TRBV3-1 and TRBJ2-2; D is perhaps TRBD1 or TRBD2 (6 bases each). V lost 4 bases to trimming and J lost 4 bases, with 16 bases between them. CDR3 length: 16 residues. Germline V gene data show CDR1 as LGHDT and CDR2 as YNNKEL (reference sequence). CDR3 sequence (DNA): TGTGCCAGCAGCCCAAAAAGAGGGGGGTTCACCGGGGAGCTGTTTTTT. This encodes CASSPKRGGFTGELFF. Full variable domain (remainder filled in from reference TRBV3-1 and TRBJ2-2): DTAVSQTPKYLVTQMGNDKSIKCEQNLGHDTMYWYKQDSKKFLKIMFSYNNKELIINETVPNRFSPKSPDKAHLNLHINSLELGDSAVYFCASSPKRGGFTGELFFGEGSRLTVL.